These 21 T cell receptor delta chains came from one sample sequenced in a study of γδ T cells in repeated Plasmodium falciparum infection. TCRdb ran CATT on the multiplex PCR reads. The sample includes roughly 93,000 delta-chain clones, more than 0.85% of them seen just once. Gammadelta T cells were flow-sorted from PBMC into Vgamma9/Vdelta2+ and Vdelta2-negative populations for bulk analysis. Sequencing was carried out using gamma-delta T cells from blood. These receptors came from a pool of human donors (malaria-infected and uninfected, not separated).

Points on this clone: With only one base between it and a far larger clone, this is likely a read error. This sample includes further DNA sequences coding for the same CDR3. This chain uses TRDV1 with TRDJ1; the match to TRDD3 covers 10 bases. Because TCRdb records no J gene, it was assigned here through a match of the DNA to germline. The germline V gene has CDR1 TSWWSYY and CDR2 QGS. This CDR3 has 21 residues. CDR3 in DNA: TGTGCCCTTGGGGAACCCGGCCTAGGTAGACTGGGGGATCTGTACACCGATAAACTCATCTTT. Its protein product is CALGEPGLGRLGDLYTDKLIF.

Only a few counts were recorded for this clone. The TCRdb protein, from a much larger clone, departs from this DNA's translation at residue 4, likely by read error; the protein shown derives from the DNA. V gene TRDV2 combines with J gene TRDJ1, with 7 bases identical to TRDD3. The J gene, left out of TCRdb, was set here by checking the DNA against germline. Germline V gene sequence: CDR1 GEAIGNYY, CDR2 EKD. The CDR3 consists of 28 residues. V shed 4 bases and J 0 bases; nucleotides not matched to a gene: 46. The DNA for the CDR3 is TGTGCCTGTGAACACACCTACTTTGCCTCGCGCCCGTCTGAACTACTGGGGCCCCCGGAAAAGTACACCGATAAACTCATCTTT. Translating gives CACEHTYFASRPSELLGPPEKYTDKLIF.

A word on this clone: TCRdb shows a much larger clone's protein in place of this DNA's translation, and the two differ at residue 5, likely through a read error; the protein shown is translated from the DNA. The rearrangement joins TRDV1 to TRDJ1; the D gene is possibly TRDD3 (5 bases). In the absence of a J gene in TCRdb, the DNA was matched to germline to assign it here. This CDR3 is 21 amino acids long. The ends were cut back, 4 bases at V and 4 bases at J, with 34 bases in the middle. Germline values: CDR1 TSWWSYY, CDR2 QGS. The CDR3 protein is CALGGLWCPALGCSPDDKLIF. The CDR3 bases are TGTGCTCTTGGGGGACTGTGGTGTCCCGCGTTGGGGTGTTCCCCGGACGATAAACTCATCTTT.

Turning to this clone: TCRdb's protein, taken from a much larger clone, differs from this DNA's translation at residue 17, likely owing to a read error; the protein displayed comes from the DNA. V is TRDV1 and J is TRDJ1; TRDD3 might be the D (5 bases). TCRdb supplies no J gene; here it was assigned by aligning the nucleotide sequence to germline. There are 22 residues in the CDR3. The ends were cut back, 0 bases at V and 4 bases at J, with 33 bases in the middle. Germline loops: CDR1 TSWWSYY, CDR2 QGS. CDR3 region: CALGELRFILRGPRPTRDKLIF. For the CDR3, the DNA is TGTGCTCTTGGGGAACTTCGATTCATTTTGCGGGGGCCCCGCCCCACTCGCGATAAACTCATCTTT.

To note about this clone: A far larger clone differs by one base, so this is likely a read error. Other DNA sequences of this sample code for an identical CDR3. The J gene was not called, though the V gene is TRDV1; the D call TRDD3 from the table was never checked on the DNA. The CDR3 totals 18 residues. In germline, CDR1 is TSWWSYY, CDR2 QGS. CDR3 sequence (DNA): TGTGCTCTTGGGGAACCTCCGTACTGGGGGATACGCACCGATAAACTCATCTTC. As protein: CALGEPPYWGIRTDKLIF.

This clone was counted many times. TCRdb pairs this DNA with a much larger clone's protein that differs at residue 5, likely a read error; the protein shown was translated from the DNA. The rearrangement uses TRDV2 and TRDJ1; 11 bases align to TRDD3. The J segment lost 0 bases and the V segment lost 3 bases, leaving 5 bases of the junction unmatched. This CDR3 is 16 amino acids long. Germline values: CDR1 GEAIGNYY, CDR2 EKD. The CDR3 region is CACDAMGDTDTDKLIF. DNA for the CDR3: TGTGCCTGTGACGCGATGGGGGATACGGACACCGATAAACTCATCTTT.

Regarding this clone: TCRdb's protein for this DNA is that of a much larger clone and differs from the translation at residue 20, likely a read error; the protein shown is the DNA translation. V and J are TRDV1 and TRDJ1, with 10 bases matching TRDD3. Per germline, CDR1 TSWWSYY and CDR2 QGS. Unmatched junction bases numbered 33, after V lost 2 bases and J lost 6 bases. The CDR3 is 24 amino acids. In nucleotides, the CDR3 is TGTGCTCTTGGGGAAAGAGTATGGCCTACCGGGGGATACGCCAGGGAAGGGAGGACCAATAAACTCATCTTT. Amino acids: CALGERVWPTGGYAREGRTNKLIF.

A remark on this clone: TCRdb's protein, taken from a much larger clone, differs from this DNA's translation at residue 18, likely owing to a read error; the protein displayed comes from the DNA. CDR3 sequence (DNA): TGTGCCTGTGACCAAACCCTGGGACGGGTGGACTCCCGCAAGTACACCGATAGACTCATCTTT. It specifies CACDQTLGRVDSRKYTDRLIF. The gene calls are TRDV2 and TRDJ1, with TRDD3 as a possible D gene (5 bases). The J gene was missing in TCRdb and was found by matching the end of the DNA to germline. Germline assignment: CDR1 GEAIGNYY and CDR2 EKD. The CDR3 runs to 21 residues.

This clone turned up a few times. The translation of this DNA and the TCRdb protein of a much larger clone differ at residue 7, probably owing to a read error; the protein shown here is translated from the DNA. The chain has TRDV1 and TRDJ1, with D unresolved. No J gene is reported in TCRdb; it was inferred here by comparing the DNA with germline. The CDR3 runs to 22 residues. The germline gives CDR1 TSWWSYY, CDR2 QGS. V lost 5 bases, J lost 2 bases, and 36 bases lay in between. The CDR3 loop is CALGFQQSTAVLRVFKTDKLIF. The CDR3 DNA follows: TGTGCTCTTGGGTTTCAACAGTCCACAGCGGTACTGAGGGTCTTTAAGACCGATAAACTCATCTTT.

This clone was recorded at least ten times. This sample includes further DNA sequences coding for the same CDR3. This CDR3 reads CACDTAGGPSSWDTRQMFF. For the CDR3, the DNA is TGTGCCTGTGACACGGCCGGGGGGCCTAGCTCCTGGGACACCCGACAGATGTTTTTC. The chain uses TRDV2 and TRDJ3; tentatively, D is TRDD3 (5 bases). In the absence of a J gene in TCRdb, the DNA was matched to germline to assign it here. The CDR3 length is 19 residues. Germline V gene lookup returns CDR1 GEAIGNYY and CDR2 EKD. V lost 1 base to trimming and J lost 0 bases, with 15 bases between them.

This clone has just a few counts. A far larger clone is only one base removed, so a read error is likely. This CDR3 is also generated by other DNA sequences in the sample. The rearrangement links TRDV2 to TRDJ1; 10 bases line up with TRDD3. In the absence of a J gene in TCRdb, the DNA was matched to germline to assign it here. The CDR3 is 19 residues long. V was clipped by 0 bases and J by 0 bases; unmatched bases: 12. Germline-derived CDR1 and CDR2 are GEAIGNYY and EKD. The CDR3 region is CACDTLGHTGGWYTDKLIF. The CDR3 nucleotides are TGTGCCTGTGACACCTTGGGTCATACTGGGGGATGGTACACCGATAAACTCATCTTT.

Notes on this clone: With only one base between it and a far larger clone, this is likely a read error. Other DNA sequences in this sample translate to the same CDR3. The genes are TRDV2 and TRDJ1; D not certain. No J segment appears in TCRdb, so it was assigned here by matching the sequence to germline. The germline gives CDR1 GEAIGNYY, CDR2 EKD. CDR3 length: 16 residues. V dropped 1 base and J dropped 4 bases, with 18 bases sitting between them. CDR3 sequence: CACDTVVRSPGDKLIF. In nucleotides, the CDR3 is TGTGCCTGTGACACTGTGGTCCGATCACCAGGCGATAAACTCATCTTT.

This clone was detected only a few times. A far larger clone lies a single base away; this is likely a read error. This sample also contains other DNA sequences that code for the same CDR3. This rearrangement joins TRDV1 to TRDJ1; TRDD3 might be the D (5 bases). TCRdb leaves out the J gene; it was filled in here by matching the DNA to germline. CDR1 and CDR2 from the germline V gene are TSWWSYY and QGS. This CDR3 region has 19 residues. For the CDR3, the DNA is TGTGCCCTTGGGGAACTAAGACCAGCCCGACCCTTGTACACCGATAAACTCATCTTT. Amino acid sequence: CALGELRPARPLYTDKLIF.

The table lists this clone with many counts. V usage is TRDV2 and J usage is TRDJ1; TRDD3 aligns across 8 bases. After removal of 1 base from V and 0 bases from J, the junction contained 15 bases not matched to a gene. The CDR3 loop spans 19 amino acids. From germline, CDR1 is GEAIGNYY and CDR2 EKD. CDR3 residues: CACDTINWGPPLYTDKLIF. In nucleotides, the CDR3 is TGTGCCTGTGACACTATCAACTGGGGGCCTCCCCTGTACACCGATAAACTCATCTTT.

As for this clone: The protein that TCRdb holds for this DNA derives from a much larger clone and differs from the translated DNA at residue 10, which likely indicates a read error; the protein shown here is translated from the DNA. The chain couples TRDV2 to TRDJ1, with TRDD3 identical over 9 bases. Assignment of the J gene here rests on matching the DNA to germline, because TCRdb gives none. The CDR3 consists of 15 residues. V lost 0 bases and J lost 4; bases outside the gene matches: 5. Looked up from germline, CDR1 is GEAIGNYY and CDR2 is EKD. The CDR3 spells CACDTGMGDIDKLIF. The CDR3 DNA reads TGTGCCTGTGACACCGGGATGGGGGATATCGATAAACTCATCTTT.

This clone occurred a few times. The translation of this DNA and the TCRdb protein of a much larger clone differ at residue 7, probably owing to a read error; the protein shown here is translated from the DNA. The chain recombines TRDV2 with TRDJ1; no clear D gene. Because TCRdb records no J gene, it was assigned here through a match of the DNA to germline. The CDR3 is made up of 13 amino acids. The germline CDR1 and CDR2 sequences are GEAIGNYY and EKD. V lost 1 base to trimming and J lost 3 bases, with 8 bases between them. The CDR3: CACDTISSDKLIF. The CDR3 DNA sequence: TGTGCCTGTGACACAATAAGTTCCGATAAACTCATCTTT.

This clone was detected many times. TCRdb attributes to this sequence the protein of a much larger clone, which differs from the DNA translation at residue 17; a read error is likely, and the protein displayed is translated from the DNA. The CDR3 nucleotides read TGTGCTCTTGGGAACTTCCCCTTAGACTGGGGGATAAGGGGAACCGATAGACTCATCTTT. Translated: CALGNFPLDWGIRGTDRLIF. This chain connects TRDV1 to TRDJ1, with 11 nucleotides matching TRDD3. The CDR3 runs to 20 residues. Germline V gene sequence: CDR1 TSWWSYY, CDR2 QGS.

On this clone itself: This likely stems from a read error, as it lies one base from a far larger clone. Other nucleotide sequences from this sample produce the same CDR3. V is TRDV1 and J is TRDJ1; the D gene is possibly TRDD3 (5 bases). As TCRdb names no J gene, one was assigned here on the basis of a DNA match to germline. The CDR3 loop spans 16 amino acids. Germline V gene sequence: CDR1 TSWWSYY, CDR2 QGS. The CDR3 coding sequence is TGCGCTCTTGGGGAGGAGATACCCTCGTACACCGATAAACTCATCTTT. Translated: CALGEEIPSYTDKLIF.

On this clone: TCRdb lists the protein of a much larger clone for this DNA, which differs at residue 5, so this is likely a read error; the protein given here is translated from the DNA itself. The J gene is TRDJ1, the V gene TRDV2, with 10 positions matching TRDD3. The J gene comes from matching the DNA to germline here; TCRdb lacks it. The V gene's germline CDR1 is GEAIGNYY and CDR2 EKD. The CDR3 consists of 16 residues. CDR3 in amino acids: CACVTLGDMATDKLIF. The CDR3 DNA reads as TGTGCCTGTGTCACCCTGGGGGATATGGCGACCGATAAACTCATCTTT.

For this clone: A read error is the likely source, as a far larger clone sits one nucleotide away. The same CDR3 can be traced to other DNA sequences in this sample. The chain couples TRDV2 to TRDJ1; 10 bases line up with TRDD3. No J gene is reported in TCRdb; it was inferred here by comparing the DNA with germline. The V gene's germline CDR1 is GEAIGNYY and CDR2 EKD. The CDR3 length is 16 residues. The CDR3 sequence is CACDTVEGDTPDKLIF. CDR3 nucleotide sequence: TGTGCCTGTGACACCGTAGAGGGGGATACGCCCGACAAACTCATCTTT.

Concerning this clone itself: For this DNA, TCRdb reports the protein of a much larger clone, which diverges at residue 16, most likely from a read error; the protein presented here is translated directly from the DNA. The V gene call is TRDV1, and the J gene call is absent; TRDD3, the table's D call, lacks a check against the DNA. The germline V gene has CDR1 TSWWSYY and CDR2 QGS. CDR3 length: 19 residues. The CDR3 here is CALGDHLVSRGITKDNLIF. The CDR3 region has the DNA TGTGCTCTTGGGGATCACTTAGTTAGCCGGGGGATAACCAAGGATAATCTCATCTTT.